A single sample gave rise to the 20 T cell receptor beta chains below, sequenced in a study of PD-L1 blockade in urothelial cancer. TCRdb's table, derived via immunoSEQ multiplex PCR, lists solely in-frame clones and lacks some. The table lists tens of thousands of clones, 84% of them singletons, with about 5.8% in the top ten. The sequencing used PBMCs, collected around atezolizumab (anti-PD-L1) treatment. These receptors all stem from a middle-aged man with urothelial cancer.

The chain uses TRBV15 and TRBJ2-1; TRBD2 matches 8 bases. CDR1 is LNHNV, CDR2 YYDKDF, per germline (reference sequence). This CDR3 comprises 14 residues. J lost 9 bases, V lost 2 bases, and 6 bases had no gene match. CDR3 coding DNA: TGTGCCACCAGCAGACGAGCGGCGGGAGGTGAGCAGTTCTTC. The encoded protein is CATSRRAAGGEQFF.

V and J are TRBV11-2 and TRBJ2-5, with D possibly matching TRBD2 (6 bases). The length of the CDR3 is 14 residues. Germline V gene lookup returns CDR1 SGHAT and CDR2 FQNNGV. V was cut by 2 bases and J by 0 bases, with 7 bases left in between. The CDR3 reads CASSLRRDQETQYF. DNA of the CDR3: TGTGCCAGCAGCTTAAGGAGGGACCAAGAGACCCAGTACTTC.

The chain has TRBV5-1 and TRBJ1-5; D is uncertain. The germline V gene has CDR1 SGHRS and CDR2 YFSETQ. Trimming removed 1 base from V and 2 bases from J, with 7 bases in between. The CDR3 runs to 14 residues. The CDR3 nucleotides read TGCGCCAGCAGCTTGACAGTTGGCAATCAGCCCCAGCATTTT. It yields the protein CASSLTVGNQPQHF.

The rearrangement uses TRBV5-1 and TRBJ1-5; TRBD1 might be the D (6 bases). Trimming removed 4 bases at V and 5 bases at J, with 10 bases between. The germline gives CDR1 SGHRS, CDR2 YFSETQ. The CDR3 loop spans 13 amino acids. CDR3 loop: CASSTDSYQPQHF. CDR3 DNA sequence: TGCGCCAGCAGCACGGACAGTTATCAGCCCCAGCATTTT.

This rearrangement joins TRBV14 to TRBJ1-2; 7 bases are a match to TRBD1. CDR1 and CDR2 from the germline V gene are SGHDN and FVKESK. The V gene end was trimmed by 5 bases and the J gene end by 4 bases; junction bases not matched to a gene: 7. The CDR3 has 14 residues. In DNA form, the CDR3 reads TGTGCCAGCAGCATCCAGGGGGTTGGCTATGGCTACACCTTC. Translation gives CASSIQGVGYGYTF. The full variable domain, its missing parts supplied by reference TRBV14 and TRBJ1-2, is EAGVTQFPSHSVIEKGQTVTLRCDPISGHDNLYWYRRVMGKEIKFLLHFVKESKQDESGMPNNRFLAERTGGTYSTLKVQPAELEDSGVYFCASSIQGVGYGYTFGSGTRLTVV.

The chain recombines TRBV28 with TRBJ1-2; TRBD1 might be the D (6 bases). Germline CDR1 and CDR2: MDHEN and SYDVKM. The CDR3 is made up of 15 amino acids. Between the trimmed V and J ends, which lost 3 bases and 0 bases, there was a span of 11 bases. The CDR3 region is CASSLPGETNYGYTF. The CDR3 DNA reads TGTGCCAGCAGTTTGCCAGGGGAGACTAACTATGGCTACACCTTC.

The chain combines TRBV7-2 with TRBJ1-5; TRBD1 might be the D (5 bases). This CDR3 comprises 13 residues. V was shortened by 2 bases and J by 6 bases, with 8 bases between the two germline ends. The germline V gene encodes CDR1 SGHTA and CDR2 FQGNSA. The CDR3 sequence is CASSLWGGQPQHF. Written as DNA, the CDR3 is TGTGCCAGCAGCTTATGGGGGGGTCAGCCCCAGCATTTT.

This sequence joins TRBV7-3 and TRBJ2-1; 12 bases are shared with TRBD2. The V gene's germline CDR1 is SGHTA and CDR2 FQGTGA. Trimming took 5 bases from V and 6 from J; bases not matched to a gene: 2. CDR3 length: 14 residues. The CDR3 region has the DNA TGTGCCAGCAGCCTAGCGGGAGGGGGCAATGAGCAGTTCTTC. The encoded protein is CASSLAGGGNEQFF. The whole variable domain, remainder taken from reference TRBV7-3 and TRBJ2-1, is GAGVSQTPSNKVTEKGKYVELRCDPISGHTALYWYRQSLGQGPEFLIYFQGTGAADDSGLPNDRFFAVRPEGSVSTLKIQRTERGDSAVYLCASSLAGGGNEQFFGPGTRLTVL.

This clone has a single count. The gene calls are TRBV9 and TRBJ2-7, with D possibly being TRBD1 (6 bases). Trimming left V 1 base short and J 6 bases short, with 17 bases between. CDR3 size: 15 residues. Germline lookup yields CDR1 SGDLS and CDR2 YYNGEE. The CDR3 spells CASSVHRESPLEQYF. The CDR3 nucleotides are TGTGCCAGCAGCGTACACAGGGAATCCCCCCTCGAGCAGTACTTC.

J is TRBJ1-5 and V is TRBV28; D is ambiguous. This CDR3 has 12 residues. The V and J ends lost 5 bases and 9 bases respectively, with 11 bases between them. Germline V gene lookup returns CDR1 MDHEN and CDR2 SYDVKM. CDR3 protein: CASSLSGSPQHF. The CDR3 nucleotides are TGTGCCAGCAGTCTCTCGGGGTCGCCCCAGCATTTT.

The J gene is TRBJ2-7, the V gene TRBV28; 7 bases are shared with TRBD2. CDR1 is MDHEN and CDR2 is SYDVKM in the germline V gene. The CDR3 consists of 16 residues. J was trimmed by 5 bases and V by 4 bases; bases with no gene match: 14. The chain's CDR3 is CASSSPGRALGNEQYF. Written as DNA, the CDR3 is TGTGCCAGCAGTTCCCCAGGGAGGGCCTTGGGCAACGAGCAGTACTTC.

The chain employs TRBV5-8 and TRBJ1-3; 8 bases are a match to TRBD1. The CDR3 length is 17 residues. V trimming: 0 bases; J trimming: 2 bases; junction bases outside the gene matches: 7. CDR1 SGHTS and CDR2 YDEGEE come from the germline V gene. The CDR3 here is CASSLESTGVAGNTIYF. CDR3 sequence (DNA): TGTGCCAGCAGCTTGGAGTCGACAGGGGTGGCTGGAAACACCATATATTTT.

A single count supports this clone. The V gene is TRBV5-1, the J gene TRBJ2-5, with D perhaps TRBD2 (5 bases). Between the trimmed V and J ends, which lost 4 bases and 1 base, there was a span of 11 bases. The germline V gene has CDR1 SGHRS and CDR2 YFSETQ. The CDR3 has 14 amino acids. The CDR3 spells CASSVSGGQETQYF. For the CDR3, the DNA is TGCGCCAGCAGCGTTTCCGGAGGCCAAGAGACCCAGTACTTC.

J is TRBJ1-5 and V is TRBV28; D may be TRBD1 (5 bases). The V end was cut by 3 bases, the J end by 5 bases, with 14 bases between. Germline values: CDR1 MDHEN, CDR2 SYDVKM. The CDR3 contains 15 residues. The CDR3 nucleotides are TGTGCCAGCAGTTTTAGGCAGGGCCGGTATCAGCCCCAGCATTTT. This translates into CASSFRQGRYQPQHF.

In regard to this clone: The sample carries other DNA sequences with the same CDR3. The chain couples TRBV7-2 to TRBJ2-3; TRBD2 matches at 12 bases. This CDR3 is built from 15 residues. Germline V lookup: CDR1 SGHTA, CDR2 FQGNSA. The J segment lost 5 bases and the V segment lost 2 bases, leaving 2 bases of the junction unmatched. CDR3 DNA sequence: TGTGCCAGCAGCTTAATACTAGCGGGAGGAGATACGCAGTATTTT. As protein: CASSLILAGGDTQYF.

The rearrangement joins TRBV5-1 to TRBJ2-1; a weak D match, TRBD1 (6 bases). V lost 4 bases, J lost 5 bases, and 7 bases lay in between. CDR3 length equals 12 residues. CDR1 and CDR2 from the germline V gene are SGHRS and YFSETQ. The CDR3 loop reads CASSRGNNEQFF. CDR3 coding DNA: TGCGCCAGCAGCAGGGGGAACAATGAGCAGTTCTTC. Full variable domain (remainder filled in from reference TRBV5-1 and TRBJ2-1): KAGVTQTPRYLIKTRGQQVTLSCSPISGHRSVSWYQQTPGQGLQFLFEYFSETQRNKGNFPGRFSGRQFSNSRSEMNVSTLELGDSALYLCASSRGNNEQFFGPGTRLTVL.

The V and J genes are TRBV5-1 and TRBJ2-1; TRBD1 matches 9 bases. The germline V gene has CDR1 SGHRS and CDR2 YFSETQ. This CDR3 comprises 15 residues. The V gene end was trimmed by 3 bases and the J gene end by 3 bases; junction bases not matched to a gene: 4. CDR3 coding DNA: TGCGCCAGCAGCTCCGGACAGGGGATCTACAATGAGCAGTTCTTC. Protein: CASSSGQGIYNEQFF.

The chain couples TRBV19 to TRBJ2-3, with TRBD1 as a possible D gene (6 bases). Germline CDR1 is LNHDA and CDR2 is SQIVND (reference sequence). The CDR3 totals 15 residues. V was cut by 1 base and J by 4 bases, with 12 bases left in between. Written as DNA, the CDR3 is TGTGCCAGTAGTATAGGTAACAGGGTAGCAGATACGCAGTATTTT. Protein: CASSIGNRVADTQYF. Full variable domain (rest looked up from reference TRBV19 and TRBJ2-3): DGGITQSPKYLFRKEGQNVTLSCEQNLNHDAMYWYRQDPGQGLRLIYYSQIVNDFQKGDIAEGYSVSREKKESFPLTVTSAQKNPTAFYLCASSIGNRVADTQYFGPGTRLTVL.

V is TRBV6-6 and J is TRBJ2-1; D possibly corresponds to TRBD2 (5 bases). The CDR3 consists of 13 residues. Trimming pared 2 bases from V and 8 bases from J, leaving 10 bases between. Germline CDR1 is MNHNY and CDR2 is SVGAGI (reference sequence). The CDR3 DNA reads TGTGCCAGCAGTTACGAGGGTGTCCATGAGCAGTTCTTC. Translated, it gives CASSYEGVHEQFF.

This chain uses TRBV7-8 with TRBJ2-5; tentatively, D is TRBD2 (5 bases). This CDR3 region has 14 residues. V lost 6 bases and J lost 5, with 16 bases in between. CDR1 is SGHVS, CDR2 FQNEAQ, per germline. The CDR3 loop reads CASSWASGWETQYF. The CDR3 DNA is TGTGCCAGCAGTTGGGCCTCGGGGTGGGAGACCCAGTACTTC.